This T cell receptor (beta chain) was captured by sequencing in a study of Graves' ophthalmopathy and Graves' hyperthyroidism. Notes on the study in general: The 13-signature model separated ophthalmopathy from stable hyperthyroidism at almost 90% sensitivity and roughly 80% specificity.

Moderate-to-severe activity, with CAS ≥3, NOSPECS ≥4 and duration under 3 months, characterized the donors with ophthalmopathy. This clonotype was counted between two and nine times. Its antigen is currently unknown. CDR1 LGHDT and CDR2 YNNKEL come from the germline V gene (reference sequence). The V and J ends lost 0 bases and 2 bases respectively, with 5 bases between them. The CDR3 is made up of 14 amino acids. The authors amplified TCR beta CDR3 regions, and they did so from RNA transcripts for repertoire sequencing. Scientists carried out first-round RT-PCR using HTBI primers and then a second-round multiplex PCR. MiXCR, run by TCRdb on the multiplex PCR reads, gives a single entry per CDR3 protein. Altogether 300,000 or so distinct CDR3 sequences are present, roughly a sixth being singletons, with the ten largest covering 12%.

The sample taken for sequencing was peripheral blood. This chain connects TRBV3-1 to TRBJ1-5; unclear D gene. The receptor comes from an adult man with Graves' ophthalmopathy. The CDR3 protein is CASSQDYGNQPQHF. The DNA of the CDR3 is TGTGCCAGCAGCCAAGACTACGGCAATCAGCCCCAGCATTTT.